The 6 T cell receptor beta chains reported below all come from one sample, sequenced in a study of T cells of healthy individuals. Each CDR3 protein gets one entry after TCRdb re-called the 5' RACE reads with MiXCR. The sample lists about 57,000 distinct CDR3 sequences; 16% were seen once. These receptors all come from a human donor in good health.

The V gene is TRBV7-7, the J gene TRBJ2-5; 8 bases map to TRBD1. Germline CDR1 is SSHAT and CDR2 is FNYEAQ (reference sequence). CDR3 size: 15 residues. V lost 2 bases and J lost 5; bases outside the gene matches: 7. The CDR3 DNA is TGTGCCAGCAGCTTACAGACAGGGGCCGGTGAGACCCAGTACTTC. Amino acid sequence: CASSLQTGAGETQYF.

This clonotype was recorded many times. The CDR3 DNA sequence: TGCGCCAGCAGCCAAGACTTCCGTGAGCAGTTCTTC. Protein: CASSQDFREQFF. The J gene is TRBJ2-1, the V gene TRBV4-3; no definite D call. Germline V gives CDR1 LGHNA, CDR2 YSLEER. V was cut by 0 bases and J by 9 bases, with 6 bases left in between. The CDR3 runs to 12 residues.

Concerning this clonotype: A much larger clone differs by one base, so this may be a read error. The chain carries TRBV12-5 and TRBJ1-6; TRBD1 is a possible D gene (5 bases). Germline lookup yields CDR1 LGHNT and CDR2 FRNRAP. The CDR3 has 17 amino acids. CDR3 in amino acids: CASSWGVPGTDNSPIHF. The CDR3 coding sequence is TGTGCCAGCAGTTGGGGTGTACCGGGGACGGATAATTCACCCATCCACTTT. Based on the CDR3 plus reference TRBV12-5 and TRBJ1-6, the full variable domain is DARVTQTPRHKVTEMGQEVTMRCQPILGHNTVFWYRQTMMQGLELLAYFRNRAPLDDSGMPKDRFSAEMPDATLATLKIQPSEPRDSAVYFCASSWGVPGTDNSPIHFGNGTRLTVT.

This clonotype was counted between two and nine times. This chain links TRBV29-1 with TRBJ1-2, with a possible D match to TRBD1 (6 bases). From germline, CDR1 is SQVTM and CDR2 ANQGSEA. The CDR3 consists of 18 residues. The ends were cut back, 6 bases at V and 5 bases at J, with 31 bases in the middle. In DNA, the CDR3 is TGCAGCGTCTCCGCTCTTTTCCGGTACCCCCCAACAGGGTATGGCTACACCTTC. Protein product: CSVSALFRYPPTGYGYTF.

This clonotype was observed many times. The chain combines TRBV4-1 with TRBJ2-1, with D tentatively TRBD2 (5 bases). Trimming pared 0 bases from V and 0 bases from J, leaving 12 bases between. The CDR3 has 17 amino acids. The germline V gene encodes CDR1 MGHRA and CDR2 YSYEKL. The CDR3 bases are TGCGCCAGCAGCCAAGAAAGCGTGGGAGTCTCCTACAATGAGCAGTTCTTC. This translates into CASSQESVGVSYNEQFF.

The chain is built from TRBV9 and TRBJ2-1, with D possibly being TRBD2 (5 bases). Germline V gene data show CDR1 as SGDLS and CDR2 as YYNGEE. The length of the CDR3 is 19 residues. Deletions cut 0 bases from V and 0 bases from J, with 19 bases between. The CDR3 DNA sequence: TGTGCCAGCAGCGTAGACCTCGGAGGATACAGACGCTCCTACAATGAGCAGTTCTTC. It translates to CASSVDLGGYRRSYNEQFF.